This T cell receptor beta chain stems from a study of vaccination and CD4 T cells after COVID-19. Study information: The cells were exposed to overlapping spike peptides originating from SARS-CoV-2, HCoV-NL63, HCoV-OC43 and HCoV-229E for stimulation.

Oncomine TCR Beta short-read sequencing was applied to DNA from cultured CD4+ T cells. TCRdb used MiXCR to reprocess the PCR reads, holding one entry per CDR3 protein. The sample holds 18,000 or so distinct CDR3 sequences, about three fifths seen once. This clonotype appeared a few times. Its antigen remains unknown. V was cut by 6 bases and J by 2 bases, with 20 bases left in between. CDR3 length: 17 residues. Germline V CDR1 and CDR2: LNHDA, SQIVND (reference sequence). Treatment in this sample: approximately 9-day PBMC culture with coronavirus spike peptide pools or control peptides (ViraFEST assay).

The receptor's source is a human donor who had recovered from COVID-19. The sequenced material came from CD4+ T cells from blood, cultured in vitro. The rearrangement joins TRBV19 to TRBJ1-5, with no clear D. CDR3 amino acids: CASRSLGGRAGNQPQHF. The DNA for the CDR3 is TGTGCCAGTAGGTCGCTGGGCGGGCGGGCAGGCAATCAGCCCCAGCATTTT.